The T cell receptor (beta chain) under discussion was sequenced for a study of cytomegalovirus exposure and HLA in healthy donors. Study-level background: Some 85 million unique TCRs from HLA-typed donors were held in an early data release.

CDR1 is SGHNT and CDR2 is YYREEE in the germline V gene (reference sequence). This CDR3 is 17 amino acids long. With respect to this clone: The junction departs from the called germline gene at one end, perhaps through a read error.

The PCR had 60 Vbeta and 13 Jbeta primers. TCRdb's table, derived via immunoSEQ multiplex PCR, lists solely in-frame clones and lacks some. The table shows 100,000 to 150,000 clones, with 80% occurring only once. The chain joins TRBV5-4 to TRBJ2-6; a possible D gene is TRBD2 (7 bases). The sequencing sample was made of PBMCs. The clonotype was recovered from a man in his fifties in good health and CMV-seronegative. This CDR3 reads CASSPTPLAASGGVLPF. The CDR3 nucleotides read TGTGCCAGCAGCCCGACTCCTCTAGCGGCCTCGGGGGGCGTCCTGCCTTTC.